Sequencing of this T cell receptor (beta chain) was carried out in a study of technical replicates of blood from a few donors. The CDR3 is 13 amino acids. CDR1 and CDR2 (germline): SNHLY, FYNNEI. The V and J ends lost 6 bases and 3 bases respectively, with 9 bases between them. Repertoires were generated with immunoSEQ multiplex PCR, while TCRdb's copy carries only in-frame clones and drops some. The table has 70,000 to 85,000 clones, 92% seen once. The chain is built from TRBV2 and TRBJ2-1; TRBD1 might be the D (6 bases). The TCR sequence derives from a human donor in good health. What was sequenced was T cells isolated from PBMCs. DNA for the CDR3: TGTGCCAGCAGCCAGGGGATCTACAATGAGCAGTTCTTC. Its translation: CASSQGIYNEQFF. Filled out from reference TRBV2 and TRBJ2-1, the complete variable domain reads EPEVTQTPSHQVTQMGQEVILRCVPISNHLYFYWYRQILGQKVEFLVSFYNNEISEKSEIFDDQFSVERPDGSNFTLKIRSTKLEDSAMYFCASSQGIYNEQFFGPGTRLTVL.